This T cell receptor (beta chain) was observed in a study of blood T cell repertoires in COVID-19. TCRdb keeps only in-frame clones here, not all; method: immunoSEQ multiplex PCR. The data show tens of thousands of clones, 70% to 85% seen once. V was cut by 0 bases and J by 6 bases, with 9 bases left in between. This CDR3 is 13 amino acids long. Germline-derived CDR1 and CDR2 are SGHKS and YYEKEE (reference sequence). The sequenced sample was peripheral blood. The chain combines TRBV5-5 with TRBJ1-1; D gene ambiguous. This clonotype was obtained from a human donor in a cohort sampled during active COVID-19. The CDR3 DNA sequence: TGTGCCAGCAGCTTGGCTTCAGAAGCTGAAGCTTTCTTT. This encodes CASSLASEAEAFF. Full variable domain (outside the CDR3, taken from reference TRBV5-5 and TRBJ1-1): DAGVTQSPTHLIKTRGQQVTLRCSPISGHKSVSWYQQVLGQGPQFIFQYYEKEERGRGNFPDRFSARQFPNYSSELNVNALLLGDSALYLCASSLASEAEAFFGQGTRLTVV.